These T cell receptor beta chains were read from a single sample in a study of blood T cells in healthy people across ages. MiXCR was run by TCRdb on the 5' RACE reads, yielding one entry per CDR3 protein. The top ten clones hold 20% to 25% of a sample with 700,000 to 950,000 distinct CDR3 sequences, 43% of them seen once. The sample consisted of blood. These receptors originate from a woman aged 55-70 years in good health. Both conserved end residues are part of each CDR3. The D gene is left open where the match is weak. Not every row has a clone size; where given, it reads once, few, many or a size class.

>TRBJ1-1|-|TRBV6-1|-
CASSEVWREPEAFF
TGTGCCAGCAGTGAAGTTTGGAGGGAACCTGAAGCTTTCTTT
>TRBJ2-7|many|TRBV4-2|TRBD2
CASSQGAGDTYEQYF
TGTGCCAGCAGCCAAGGGGCGGGAGATACTTACGAGCAGTACTTC
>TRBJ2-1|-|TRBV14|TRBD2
CASSQGGGFYNEQFF
TGTGCCAGCAGCCAAGGGGGAGGGTTCTACAATGAGCAGTTCTTC
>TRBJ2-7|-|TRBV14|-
CASSQEGWDRVYEQYF
TGTGCCAGCAGCCAAGAGGGGTGGGACCGGGTCTACGAGCAGTACTTC
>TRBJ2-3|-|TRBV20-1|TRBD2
CSATNLAGASTDTQYF
TGCAGTGCAACCAATCTAGCGGGGGCCAGCACAGATACGCAGTATTTT
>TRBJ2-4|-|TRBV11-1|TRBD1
CASSLSFDGGDRAREQYF
TGTGCCAGCAGCTTAAGTTTCGATGGTGGGGACAGGGCAAGGGAGCAGTACTTC
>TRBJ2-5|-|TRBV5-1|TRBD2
CASSLALAGGPQETQYF
TGCGCCAGCAGCTTGGCACTAGCGGGGGGACCCCAAGAGACCCAGTACTTC
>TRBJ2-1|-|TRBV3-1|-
CASSRGGLARNEQFF
TGTGCCAGCAGCCGAGGCGGGCTAGCCAGGAATGAGCAGTTCTTC
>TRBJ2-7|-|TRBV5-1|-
CASSLAEAQGTQYF
TGCGCCAGCAGCTTGGCCGAGGCGCAGGGAACCCAGTACTTC
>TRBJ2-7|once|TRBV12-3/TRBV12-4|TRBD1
CASSFGGQASGEQYF
TGTGCCAGCAGTTTTGGGGGACAGGCCTCCGGCGAGCAGTACTTC
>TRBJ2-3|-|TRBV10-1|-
CASSEKGIREDTQYF
TGCGCCAGCAGTGAGAAGGGCATTAGGGAAGATACGCAGTATTTT
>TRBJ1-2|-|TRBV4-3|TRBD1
CASSPTGAAGYTF
TGCGCCAGCAGCCCCACAGGGGCAGCAGGCTACACCTTC
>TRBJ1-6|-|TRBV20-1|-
CSARGMTTIDSPLHF
TGCAGTGCTAGAGGGATGACCACAATTGATTCACCCCTCCACTTT
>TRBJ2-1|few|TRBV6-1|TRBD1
CAERGRDNEQFF
TGTGCCGAAAGGGGGCGGGACAATGAGCAGTTCTTC
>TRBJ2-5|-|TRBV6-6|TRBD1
CASSSSRTGYIQETQYF
TGTGCCAGCAGTTCCAGCCGGACAGGGTATATCCAAGAGACCCAGTACTTC
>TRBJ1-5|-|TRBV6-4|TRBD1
CASSDGTGLRNQPQHF
TGTGCCAGCAGTGACGGGACAGGTCTTCGCAATCAGCCCCAGCATTTT